These 32 T cell receptor beta chains share one sample of origin, sequenced in a study of graft-versus-host responses after intestinal transplantation. TCRdb's table, derived via immunoSEQ multiplex PCR, lists solely in-frame clones and lacks some. The repertoire includes approximately 28,000 clones, 90% to 95% of them detected once, and over 0.7% sits in the top ten. Sequenced here: PBMCs, sampled roughly 68 days after intestinal transplant. The receptors shown here come from a human patient who received an intestinal transplant, so some T cells may come from the graft donor.

V usage is TRBV27 and J usage is TRBJ2-5; possible D gene TRBD1, 6 bases. Germline CDR1 is MNHEY and CDR2 is SMNVEV (reference sequence). CDR3 length: 15 amino acids. The V end was cut by 3 bases, the J end by 1 base, with 12 bases between. The CDR3 loop reads CASSFRDTIQETQYF. CDR3 sequence (DNA): TGTGCCAGCAGTTTCCGGGACACTATCCAAGAGACCCAGTACTTC.

CDR3 amino acids: CASSTRGPLYGYTF. The CDR3 nucleotides read TGTGCCAGCAGCACCAGGGGGCCTCTATATGGCTACACCTTC. The chain is built from TRBV6-5 and TRBJ1-2; 8 nucleotides agree with TRBD1. The CDR3 loop spans 14 amino acids. Germline assignment: CDR1 MNHEY and CDR2 SVGAGI. V trimming: 6 bases; J trimming: 5 bases; junction bases outside the gene matches: 8.

The V and J genes are TRBV19 and TRBJ1-5; D uncertain. The germline gives CDR1 LNHDA, CDR2 SQIVND (reference sequence). This CDR3 has 13 amino acids. V lost 3 bases to trimming and J lost 9 bases, with 12 bases between them. CDR3 amino acids: CASSMGGKGPQHF. CDR3 nucleotides: TGTGCCAGTAGTATGGGCGGGAAGGGGCCCCAGCATTTT.

In this sample, this clone turned up once. The chain employs TRBV4-1 and TRBJ2-3; 8 bases are shared with TRBD2. CDR1 is MGHRA, CDR2 YSYEKL, per germline. With 4 bases clipped from V and 2 bases from J, the junction kept 8 bases outside the gene matches. This CDR3 comprises 16 residues. This CDR3 is CASSPLTSAHTDTQYF. CDR3 sequence (DNA): TGCGCCAGCAGCCCTTTGACTAGCGCTCACACAGATACGCAGTATTTT.

The chain has TRBV7-9 and TRBJ2-1; 11 positions match TRBD2. With V trimmed by 7 bases and J by 4 bases, 3 bases remained unmatched. The CDR3 covers 14 residues. The germline gives CDR1 SEHNR, CDR2 FQNEAQ (reference sequence). CDR3: CASTGTSGYNEQFF. The CDR3 nucleotides read TGTGCCAGCACCGGGACTAGCGGATACAATGAGCAGTTCTTC.

The chain combines TRBV5-8 with TRBJ2-2, with a weak D call TRBD2 (5 bases). CDR3 size: 16 residues. Germline lookup yields CDR1 SGHTS and CDR2 YDEGEE. V was cut by 4 bases and J by 2 bases, with 15 bases left in between. CDR3 amino acids: CASSVAWTPNTGELFF. The CDR3 nucleotides read TGTGCCAGCAGCGTAGCGTGGACTCCCAACACCGGGGAGCTGTTTTTT. Full variable domain (remainder filled in from reference TRBV5-8 and TRBJ2-2): EAGVTQSPTHLIKTRGQQATLRCSPISGHTSVYWYQQALGLGLQFLLWYDEGEERNRGNFPPRFSGRQFPNYSSELNVNALELEDSALYLCASSVAWTPNTGELFFGEGSRLTVL.

This clone came up once. V usage is TRBV1 and J usage is TRBJ2-4; the DNA was not compared with TRBD2, the D call given in the table. TRBV1 is classified as a pseudogene. The CDR3 sequence is 19 residues long. The CDR3 is CTSSLPGRGTTLAKNIQYF. The CDR3 nucleotides are TGCACCAGCAGCCTGCCCGGGCGGGGAACTACCTTAGCCAAAAACATTCAGTACTTC.

The V gene is TRBV4-1, the J gene TRBJ2-1, with TRBD1 matching 8 bases. CDR1 is MGHRA, CDR2 YSYEKL, per germline. V was clipped by 4 bases and J by 1 base; unmatched bases: 6. There are 16 residues in the CDR3. The CDR3 sequence: CASSRRGLVSYNEQFF. CDR3 bases: TGCGCCAGCAGCCGCAGGGGGCTTGTTTCCTACAATGAGCAGTTCTTC.

The CDR3 sequence: CASSLRGDEQFF. In DNA, the CDR3 is TGTGCCAGCAGCTTACGGGGGGATGAGCAGTTCTTC. The chain joins TRBV7-8 to TRBJ2-1, with 7 bases aligning to TRBD2. The germline CDR1 and CDR2 sequences are SGHVS and FQNEAQ. The CDR3 consists of 12 residues. Germline trimming cut 2 bases from V and 8 bases from J; bases unmatched to any gene: 0.

The V call is TRBV19, the J call TRBJ1-4, with a possible D match to TRBD1 (5 bases). Deletions cut 3 bases from V and 3 bases from J, with 17 bases between. This CDR3 comprises 17 residues. Germline-derived CDR1 and CDR2 are LNHDA and SQIVND (reference sequence). The CDR3 nucleotides are TGTGCCAGTAGTATCTTGGAGGGGTTGGCGGCTAATGAAAAACTGTTTTTT. Amino acid sequence: CASSILEGLAANEKLFF.

The chain has TRBV6-5 and TRBJ2-1, with no clear D. Between the trimmed V and J ends, which lost 0 bases and 6 bases, there was a span of 12 bases. CDR1 is MNHEY and CDR2 is SVGAGI in the germline V gene. The CDR3 sequence is 15 residues long. The CDR3 DNA follows: TGTGCCAGCAGTTACTCGAAGGCCGTTGCCAATGAGCAGTTCTTC. As protein: CASSYSKAVANEQFF.

In its sample, this clone was seen once. This same CDR3 is encoded by further DNA sequences in the sample. The J gene is TRBJ2-7, the V gene TRBV11-2, with D perhaps matching TRBD1 (6 bases). The V end lost 4 bases, the J end lost 2 bases, and 15 bases lay between the germline ends. The CDR3 runs to 15 residues. CDR1 and CDR2 from the germline V gene are SGHAT and FQNNGV. DNA of the CDR3: TGTGCCAGCAGCTCCGACACGGACAGACCCTACGAGCAGTACTTC. This sequence encodes CASSSDTDRPYEQYF. Full variable domain (rest looked up from reference TRBV11-2 and TRBJ2-7): EAGVAQSPRYKIIEKRQSVAFWCNPISGHATLYWYQQILGQGPKLLIQFQNNGVVDDSQLPKDRFSAERLKGVDSTLKIQPAKLEDSAVYLCASSSDTDRPYEQYFGPGTRLTVT.

The V call is TRBV18, the J call TRBJ2-6, with 12 bases matching TRBD1. There are 18 residues in the CDR3. CDR1 KGHSH and CDR2 LQKENI come from the germline V gene. V lost 2 bases to trimming and J lost 2 bases; unmatched junction nucleotides: 4. In DNA, the CDR3 is TGTGCCAGCTCACCAGGGACAGGGGGCAGCGCTGGGGCCAACGTCCTGACTTTC. Translating gives CASSPGTGGSAGANVLTF.

The chain has TRBV25-1 and TRBJ1-2; 9 positions agree with TRBD1. With 6 bases clipped from V and 5 bases from J, the junction kept 7 bases outside the gene matches. Germline V gene lookup returns CDR1 MGHDK and CDR2 SYGVNS. The CDR3 is made up of 14 amino acids. CDR3 loop: CASSYPGTGYGYTF. The CDR3 bases are TGTGCCAGCAGCTATCCCGGGACAGGGTATGGCTACACCTTC.

The rearrangement uses TRBV6-5 and TRBJ1-1; D is uncertain. This CDR3 region has 15 residues. The V gene's germline CDR1 is MNHEY and CDR2 SVGAGI. Trimming removed 0 bases at V and 2 bases at J, with 10 bases between. The CDR3, as DNA: TGTGCCAGCAGTTACTCTTCTGGCGGAAACACTGAAGCTTTCTTT. It yields the protein CASSYSSGGNTEAFF.

The chain recombines TRBV18 with TRBJ2-7, with TRBD2 matching 8 bases. The germline V gene encodes CDR1 KGHSH and CDR2 LQKENI. This CDR3 spans 15 amino acids. Unmatched junction bases numbered 7, after V lost 5 bases and J lost 1 base. The CDR3 bases are TGTGCCAGCTCAAGGGGACTAGTCTTTTCCTACGAGCAGTACTTC. This codes for CASSRGLVFSYEQYF.

This chain links TRBV21-1 with TRBJ2-2. TRBV21-1 corresponds to a pseudogene. The CDR3 contains 18 residues. The CDR3 is CASSNILLRAGRAGELFF. The CDR3 DNA sequence: TGTGCCAGCAGCAATATCCTCCTTCGGGCAGGCCGCGCCGGGGAGCTGTTTTTT.

The genes are TRBV28 and TRBJ1-4; D is uncertain. From germline, CDR1 is MDHEN and CDR2 SYDVKM. The length of the CDR3 is 12 residues. Trimming cost V 2 bases and J 8 bases, with 6 bases left between them. CDR3 region: CASSLRVEKLFF. CDR3 bases: TGTGCCAGCAGTTTAAGAGTGGAAAAACTGTTTTTT. Filled out from reference TRBV28 and TRBJ1-4, the complete variable domain reads DVKVTQSSRYLVKRTGEKVFLECVQDMDHENMFWYRQDPGLGLRLIYFSYDVKMKEKGDIPEGYSVSREKKERFSLILESASTNQTSMYLCASSLRVEKLFFGSGTQLSVL.

The rearrangement links TRBV10-3 to TRBJ1-2, with no clear D. The CDR3 sequence is 13 residues long. Germline V lookup: CDR1 ENHRY, CDR2 SYGVKD. V lost 4 bases, J lost 10 bases, and 16 bases lay in between. The CDR3 protein is CAISVWPWRYYTF. CDR3 DNA: TGTGCCATCAGTGTCTGGCCCTGGAGGTACTACACCTTC.

The CDR3 coding sequence is TGTGCCAGTAGTTGGCAGGGGGCAGATACGCAGTATTTT. Protein product: CASSWQGADTQYF. The V gene is TRBV19, the J gene TRBJ2-3; 7 bases match TRBD1. CDR3 size: 13 residues. Germline CDR1 is LNHDA and CDR2 is SQIVND (reference sequence). The J segment lost 4 bases and the V segment lost 5 bases, leaving 3 bases of the junction unmatched.

In this sample, this clone turned up a few times. The chain carries TRBV6-1 and TRBJ2-6; a weak D match, TRBD2 (5 bases). Germline CDR1 is MNHNS and CDR2 is SASEGT. V shed 3 bases and J shed 0 bases, with 6 bases lying between them. This CDR3 spans 15 amino acids. The CDR3 protein is CASSDGDSGANVLTF. The CDR3 DNA sequence: TGTGCCAGCAGTGACGGGGACTCTGGGGCCAACGTCCTGACTTTC.

The chain is built from TRBV11-2 and TRBJ2-7; 9 bases are a match to TRBD1. This CDR3 spans 12 amino acids. Germline CDR1 reads SGHAT; CDR2 reads FQNNGV. The J segment lost 6 bases and the V segment lost 8 bases, leaving 5 bases of the junction unmatched. DNA for the CDR3: TGTGCCAGCCTCGGGACAGGGAGCGAGCAGTACTTC. Translating it yields CASLGTGSEQYF.

The chain couples TRBV27 to TRBJ2-1; 12 nucleotides match TRBD2. With 5 bases clipped from V and 8 bases from J, the junction kept 7 bases outside the gene matches. The V gene's germline CDR1 is MNHEY and CDR2 SMNVEV (reference sequence). The CDR3 sequence is 15 residues long. The CDR3 DNA reads TGTGCCAGCAGTATAAAAGGACTAGCGGGATATGAGCAGTTCTTC. This sequence encodes CASSIKGLAGYEQFF.

The chain combines TRBV4-1 with TRBJ2-1; D possibly uses TRBD1 or TRBD2 (6 bases each). CDR1 MGHRA and CDR2 YSYEKL come from the germline V gene. The V gene lost 3 bases and the J gene lost 9 bases, with 12 bases spanning the gap. The length of the CDR3 is 13 residues. The CDR3 protein is CASSHEGGSEQFF. The CDR3 bases are TGCGCCAGCAGCCACGAGGGGGGAAGTGAGCAGTTCTTC.

This clone came up a few times. The chain couples TRBV6-5 to TRBJ2-3; the D gene is possibly TRBD1 (6 bases). Germline CDR1 MNHEY, CDR2 SVGAGI. Trimming shortened V by 6 bases and J by 4 bases, and 14 bases separated the two germline ends. The CDR3 is 14 residues long. The CDR3 sequence is CASSPPGAADTQYF. Written as DNA, the CDR3 is TGTGCCAGCAGCCCCCCAGGGGCTGCAGATACGCAGTATTTT.

The genes are TRBV27 and TRBJ1-1, with a possible D match to TRBD1 (5 bases). V was pared by 4 bases and J by 0 bases, with 9 bases between. The CDR3 has 14 amino acids. Per germline, CDR1 MNHEY and CDR2 SMNVEV (reference sequence). CDR3 in amino acids: CASSSTVMNTEAFF. The DNA of the CDR3 is TGTGCCAGCAGTTCGACAGTAATGAACACTGAAGCTTTCTTT.

The chain has TRBV9 and TRBJ2-3; 8 nucleotides agree with TRBD1. This CDR3 spans 16 amino acids. Germline V gene data show CDR1 as SGDLS and CDR2 as YYNGEE. J was trimmed by 0 bases and V by 1 base; bases with no gene match: 4. Written as DNA, the CDR3 is TGTGCCAGCAGCGTATCTTGGACAGGGAGCACAGATACGCAGTATTTT. Its protein is CASSVSWTGSTDTQYF.

The chain links TRBV7-9 to TRBJ1-1; no clear D. Trimming left V 1 base short and J 8 bases short, with 11 bases between. The CDR3 has 13 amino acids. Per the germline V gene, CDR1 is SEHNR and CDR2 is FQNEAQ (reference sequence). This chain's CDR3 is CASSLGGPSEAFF. The CDR3 DNA follows: TGTGCCAGCAGCTTAGGTGGTCCTTCCGAAGCTTTCTTT.

This chain connects TRBV5-4 to TRBJ1-2, with 7 bases identical to TRBD1. V shed 0 bases and J 14 bases; nucleotides not matched to a gene: 19. The CDR3 totals 16 residues. In germline, CDR1 is SGHNT, CDR2 YYREEE (reference sequence). CDR3 region: CASSLVPPTGTALGTF. DNA of the CDR3: TGTGCCAGCAGCTTGGTCCCCCCTACCGGGACAGCCCTGGGAACCTTC.

The chain joins TRBV4-2 to TRBJ2-7; possibly TRBD1 for D (6 bases). V lost 3 bases, J lost 2 bases, and 8 bases lay in between. CDR3 length equals 13 residues. CDR1 and CDR2 from the germline V gene are LGHNA and YNFKEQ. The chain's CDR3 is CASSQGDTYEQYF. CDR3 DNA: TGTGCCAGCAGCCAGGGGGACACCTACGAGCAGTACTTC.

The V gene is TRBV6-5, the J gene TRBJ1-6, with TRBD1 as a possible D gene (6 bases). The CDR3 loop spans 14 amino acids. Between the trimmed V and J ends, which lost 7 bases and 2 bases, there was a span of 9 bases. Germline V CDR1 and CDR2: MNHEY, SVGAGI. The CDR3 protein is CASKRGTYNSPLHF. CDR3 bases: TGTGCCAGCAAAAGGGGGACCTATAATTCACCCCTCCACTTT.

The J gene is TRBJ2-7, the V gene TRBV5-4; D possibly uses TRBD1 or TRBD2 (5 bases each). The germline V gene encodes CDR1 SGHNT and CDR2 YYREEE (reference sequence). The ends were cut back, 2 bases at V and 5 bases at J, with 11 bases in the middle. This CDR3 spans 13 amino acids. The CDR3 bases are TGTGCCAGCAGCTTATACGGGGCCCACGAGCAGTACTTC. It specifies CASSLYGAHEQYF.